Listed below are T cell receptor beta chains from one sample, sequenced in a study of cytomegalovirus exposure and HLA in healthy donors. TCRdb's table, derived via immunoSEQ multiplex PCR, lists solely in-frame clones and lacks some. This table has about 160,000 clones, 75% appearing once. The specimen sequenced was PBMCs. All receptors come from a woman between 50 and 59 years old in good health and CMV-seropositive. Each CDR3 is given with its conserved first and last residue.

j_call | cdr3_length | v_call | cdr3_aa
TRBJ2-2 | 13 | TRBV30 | CAWSVLQGKELFF
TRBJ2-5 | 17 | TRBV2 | CASSGARLAGGEETQYF
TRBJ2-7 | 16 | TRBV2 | CASSEALRTSGAKQYF
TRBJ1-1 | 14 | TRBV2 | CASRQAMRDTEAFF
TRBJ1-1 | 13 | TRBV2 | CASSGQKNTEAFF
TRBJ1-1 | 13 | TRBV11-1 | CASSFSGTGNAFF
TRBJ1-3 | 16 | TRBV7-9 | CASSFETGGLRNTIYF
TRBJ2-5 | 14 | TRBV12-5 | CASGSSGAQETQYF
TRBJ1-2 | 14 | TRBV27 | CASRDTGTGWDYTF
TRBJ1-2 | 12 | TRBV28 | CASSWRVGGYTF
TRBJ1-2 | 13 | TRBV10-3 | CAISEWQGYGYTF
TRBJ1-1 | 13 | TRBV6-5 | CASSSPRGIEAFF
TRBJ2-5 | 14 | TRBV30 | CAWSPGLAGETQYF
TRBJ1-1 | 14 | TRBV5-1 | CASSLAEGGTEAFF
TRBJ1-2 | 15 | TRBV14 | CASSQVEQGRKGYTF
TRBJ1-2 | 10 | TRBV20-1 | CSAKGLDYTF
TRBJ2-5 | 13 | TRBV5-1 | CASSLGLEETQYF
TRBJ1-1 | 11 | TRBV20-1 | CSAAYTLEAFF
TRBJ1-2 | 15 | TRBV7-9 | CASSTTQTGDYGYTF
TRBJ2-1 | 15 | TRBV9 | CASSAPTGPLNEQFF
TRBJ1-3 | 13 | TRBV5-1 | CASSWDRGNTIYF
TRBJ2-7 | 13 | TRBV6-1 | CASSQGSECEQYF
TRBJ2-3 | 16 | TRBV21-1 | CASSTRLAVLTDTQYF
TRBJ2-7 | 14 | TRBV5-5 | CASSFGQFSYEQYF
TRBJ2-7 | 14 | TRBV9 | CASSKAGVVGEQYF
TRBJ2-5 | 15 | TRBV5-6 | CASSGLAAGQETQYF
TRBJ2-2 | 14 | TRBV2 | CASRTGWNTGELFF
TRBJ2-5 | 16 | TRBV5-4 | CASSFRDRGKGVTQYF
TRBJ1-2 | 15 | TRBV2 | CASSGTQGAYYGYTF
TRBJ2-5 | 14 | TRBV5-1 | CASSLLGLLETQYF
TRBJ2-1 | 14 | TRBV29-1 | CSVEDSSSYNEQFF
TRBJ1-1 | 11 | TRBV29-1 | CSAGTSTEAFF
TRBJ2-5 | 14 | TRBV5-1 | CASSFSGAEETQYF
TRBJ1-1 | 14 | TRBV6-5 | CASSLTGVEGVAFF
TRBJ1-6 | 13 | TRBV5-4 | CASSLDGNSPLHF
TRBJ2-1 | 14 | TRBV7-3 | CASSLNGGFNEQFF
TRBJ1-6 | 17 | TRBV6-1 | CASSEAGRNSYNSPLHF
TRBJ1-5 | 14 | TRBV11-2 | CASSLGDSYQPQHF
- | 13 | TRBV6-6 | CASSRTSGYEQYF
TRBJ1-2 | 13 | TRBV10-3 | CAISGSSGYGYTF
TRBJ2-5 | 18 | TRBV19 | CASSMSLAGGPRRETQYF
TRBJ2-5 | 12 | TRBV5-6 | CASSFTGETQYF
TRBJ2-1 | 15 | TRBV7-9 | CASSLIRGSYNEQFF
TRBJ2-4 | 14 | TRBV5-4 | CASTEGEAKNIQYF
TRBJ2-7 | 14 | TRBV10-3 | CAIKGLAGDYEQYF
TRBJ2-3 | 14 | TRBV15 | CATSREAGLYTQYF
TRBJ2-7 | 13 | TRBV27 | CASSFQGRYEQYF
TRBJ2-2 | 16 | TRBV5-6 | CANSHTGTGDTGELFF
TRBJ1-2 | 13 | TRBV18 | CASSPVSGYGYTF
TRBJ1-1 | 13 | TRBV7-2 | CASRGHMNTEAFF
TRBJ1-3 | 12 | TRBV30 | CAWTGSGNTIYF
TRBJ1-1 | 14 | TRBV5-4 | CASSIGTAFAEAFF
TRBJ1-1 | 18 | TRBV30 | CAWSRTGANFGMNTEAFF